A single sample is the source of the 14 T cell receptor beta chains below, sequenced in a study of blood T cell repertoires in COVID-19 (dated by TCRdb to 2018 to 2021). The library was built by means of the immunoSEQ multiplex PCR assay. TCRdb stores this immuneACCESS table with in-frame sequences only. Part of the clones is absent; in the studies checked, under half of the shortfall reflects unresolved V genes, and no reason is known for the rest. This sample has around 140,000 clones in its table, and roughly 82% of those were observed once. Nearly 15% of the sample rests with the top ten. Sequencing was carried out using peripheral blood. Receptors originate from a human donor with acute or convalescent COVID-19. The donor label of this sample is uncertain.

The V and J genes are TRBV5-1 and TRBJ2-5, with 10 bases that match TRBD2. The CDR3 has 15 amino acids. Per the germline V gene, CDR1 is SGHRS and CDR2 is YFSETQ. V shed 0 bases and J 1 base; nucleotides not matched to a gene: 0. CDR3 coding DNA: TGCGCCAGCAGCTTGGTAGCGGGGGGCCAAGAGACCCAGTACTTC. As protein: CASSLVAGGQETQYF.

The chain is built from TRBV10-3 and TRBJ2-3; maybe TRBD1 (6 bases). Germline assignment: CDR1 ENHRY and CDR2 SYGVKD. The CDR3 spans 15 residues. Trimming shortened V by 8 bases and J by 0 bases, and 15 bases separated the two germline ends. CDR3 bases: TGTGCCATCCGGACAGACAATCCTAGCACAGATACGCAGTATTTT. It translates to CAIRTDNPSTDTQYF.

V is TRBV3-1 (or the pseudogene TRBV3-2) and J is TRBJ2-5; 9 nucleotides align to TRBD2. The CDR3 length is 15 residues. CDR1 is LGHDT and CDR2 is YNNKEL in the germline V gene (reference sequence). The V segment lost 0 bases and the J segment 10 bases; nucleotides outside the gene matches: 9. The CDR3 DNA reads as TGTGCCAGCAGCCAAGAACCGGCTAGCGGGGTCGGCCAGTACTTC. Amino acid sequence: CASSQEPASGVGQYF.

This rearrangement joins TRBV14 to TRBJ2-7; the D gene is possibly TRBD2 (6 bases). The V end lost 4 bases, the J end lost 6 bases, and 13 bases lay between the germline ends. The germline V gene has CDR1 SGHDN and CDR2 FVKESK. The CDR3 loop spans 13 amino acids. The CDR3 DNA is TGTGCCAGCAGCCCCCTTCTCGGGGGCGAGCAGTACTTC. Translating it yields CASSPLLGGEQYF. Full variable domain (outside the CDR3, taken from reference TRBV14 and TRBJ2-7): EAGVTQFPSHSVIEKGQTVTLRCDPISGHDNLYWYRRVMGKEIKFLLHFVKESKQDESGMPNNRFLAERTGGTYSTLKVQPAELEDSGVYFCASSPLLGGEQYFGPGTRLTVT.

The chain employs TRBV7-6 and TRBJ2-7; 9 nucleotides line up with TRBD1. This CDR3 region has 16 residues. Germline assignment: CDR1 SGHVS and CDR2 FNYEAQ. The V segment lost 0 bases and the J segment 2 bases; nucleotides outside the gene matches: 5. The CDR3 sequence is CASSLASGTGTYEQYF. The CDR3 region has the DNA TGTGCCAGCAGCTTAGCTAGTGGGACAGGGACCTACGAGCAGTACTTC.

This clone was detected once. This chain connects TRBV2 to TRBJ1-2; 7 bases agree with TRBD1. The germline gives CDR1 SNHLY, CDR2 FYNNEI. V lost 4 bases and J lost 9; bases outside the gene matches: 14. The CDR3 loop spans 15 amino acids. CDR3 sequence (DNA): TGTGCCAGCAGTGGGGCTAGGGCCAGGGGGATGAGCTACACCTTC. Residues: CASSGARARGMSYTF.

The chain carries TRBV6-1 and TRBJ1-4; D is uncertain. Looked up from germline, CDR1 is MNHNS and CDR2 is SASEGT. The CDR3 extends over 17 amino acids. The V gene lost 1 base and the J gene lost 8 bases, with 20 bases spanning the gap. The CDR3 sequence: CASSEGQYRGLMEKLFF. DNA for the CDR3: TGTGCCAGCAGTGAAGGCCAATATCGCGGGCTTATGGAAAAACTGTTTTTT.

This clone was seen more than once but under ten times. The rearrangement joins TRBV7-9 to TRBJ2-7, with D perhaps matching TRBD2 (6 bases). The CDR3 consists of 14 residues. Germline loops: CDR1 SEHNR, CDR2 FQNEAQ (reference sequence). V was trimmed by 0 bases and J by 0 bases, leaving 6 bases between them. The CDR3 nucleotides are TGTGCCAGCAGCTTAGCGGGACTCTCCTACGAGCAGTACTTC. Amino acids: CASSLAGLSYEQYF.

The chain uses TRBV15 and TRBJ2-7; maybe TRBD2 (5 bases). V shed 0 bases and J shed 4 bases, with 16 bases lying between them. The CDR3 has 16 residues. Germline CDR1 reads LNHNV; CDR2 reads YYDKDF (reference sequence). The CDR3 nucleotides read TGTGCCACCAGCAGAGAGAGACTAAGGGCTGGATACGAGCAGTACTTC. Its protein is CATSRERLRAGYEQYF.

J is TRBJ2-5 and V is TRBV6-6; D might be TRBD2 (6 bases). This CDR3 is built from 12 residues. V was cut by 7 bases and J by 5 bases, with 11 bases left in between. Germline V gene sequence: CDR1 MNHNY, CDR2 SVGAGI (reference sequence). The CDR3 is CASIEGRETQYF. The CDR3 DNA follows: TGTGCCAGCATCGAAGGGAGGGAGACCCAGTACTTC.

This rearrangement joins TRBV6-6 to TRBJ2-1, with TRBD1 identical over 8 bases. The junction had 6 bases not matched to a gene; V was cut back by 6 bases and J by 5 bases. CDR3 length: 14 amino acids. From germline, CDR1 is MNHNY and CDR2 SVGAGI (reference sequence). The chain's CDR3 is CASRETGENNEQFF. CDR3 nucleotide sequence: TGTGCCAGCAGAGAGACAGGGGAGAACAATGAGCAGTTCTTC.

V gene TRBV10-2 combines with J gene TRBJ2-1, with TRBD2 identical over 9 bases. The CDR3 sequence is 15 residues long. Trimming took 6 bases from V and 9 from J; bases not matched to a gene: 12. CDR1 is WSHSY, CDR2 SAAADI, per germline. CDR3: CASRVGRGGFSEQFF. In DNA, the CDR3 is TGCGCCAGCAGGGTGGGGCGGGGGGGCTTTTCTGAGCAGTTCTTC.

V usage is TRBV5-6 and J usage is TRBJ1-1; maybe TRBD1 (5 bases). Germline CDR1 is SGHDT and CDR2 is YYEEEE. Trimming stripped 2 bases from V and 1 base from J, with 12 bases between. The CDR3 is 15 residues long. Written as DNA, the CDR3 is TGTGCCAGCAGCTTCAGGGTTACCGGGAACACTGAAGCTTTCTTT. This gives the protein CASSFRVTGNTEAFF.

This chain joins TRBV2 and TRBJ2-5; no firm D call. This CDR3 is built from 19 residues. Germline V gene lookup returns CDR1 SNHLY and CDR2 FYNNEI. Trimming removed 2 bases at V and 4 bases at J, with 26 bases between. CDR3 nucleotides: TGTGCCAGCAGTGAACTAGAGCGACGAGGTCCGTCTAGGTCAGAGACCCAGTACTTC. Encoded protein: CASSELERRGPSRSETQYF.